This TCR beta chain originates from a study of blood T cell repertoires in COVID-19. As for the study in general: Material from acute and convalescent COVID-19 was sourced from the United States, Italy and Spain.

This CDR3 spans 15 amino acids. The V gene's germline CDR1 is SGHRS and CDR2 YFSETQ. V trimming: 7 bases; J trimming: 8 bases; junction bases outside the gene matches: 13. Clones were read by immunoSEQ multiplex PCR, and TCRdb kept only the in-frame ones, dropping some. This sample has some 230,000 clones, with about 80% found just once. This clone came up a few times. This receptor was obtained from a woman aged 45-60 years with acute or convalescent COVID-19. The V and J genes are TRBV5-1 and TRBJ2-1; TRBD2 agrees at 9 bases. What was sequenced was peripheral blood. Here the CDR3 DNA reads TGCGCCAGCTACGCCGGGACTAGCCGATTCGATGAGCAGTTCTTC. It encodes CASYAGTSRFDEQFF.